These 23 T cell receptor beta chains originate from one sample sequenced in a study of OX40 agonist ivuxolimab in advanced cancers. TCRdb's copy holds only in-frame clones and misses some; the assay was immunoSEQ multiplex PCR. The repertoire holds about 80,000 clones, with around 87% as singletons. Material: CD4+ or CD8+ T cells sorted from blood, obtained in a trial of the OX40 agonist ivuxolimab. The source is an adult with an advanced solid tumor such as melanoma, head and neck, liver or kidney cancer.

J is TRBJ2-7 and V is TRBV7-9; 8 positions match TRBD1. CDR3 length equals 14 residues. V lost 0 bases, J lost 4 bases, and 2 bases stayed unmatched. Germline loops: CDR1 SEHNR, CDR2 FQNEAQ (reference sequence). In DNA, the CDR3 is TGTGCCAGCAGCTTAGCGGGACAGGTGTACGAGCAGTACTTC. Protein: CASSLAGQVYEQYF. Looking up the rest from reference TRBV7-9 and TRBJ2-7 gives the full variable domain: DTGVSQNPRHKITKRGQNVTFRCDPISEHNRLYWYRQTLGQGPEFLTYFQNEAQLEKSRLLSDRFSAERPKGSFSTLEIQRTEQGDSAMYLCASSLAGQVYEQYFGPGTRLTVT.

This clone was seen only once. The V and J genes are TRBV6-5 and TRBJ1-5, with 7 bases that match TRBD1. This CDR3 is built from 15 residues. From germline, CDR1 is MNHEY and CDR2 SVGAGI. With V trimmed by 5 bases and J by 3 bases, 7 bases remained unmatched. The CDR3 sequence is CASSKMGQPNQPQHF. The CDR3 DNA follows: TGTGCCAGCAGTAAAATGGGACAGCCCAATCAGCCCCAGCATTTT.

The rearrangement uses TRBV2 and TRBJ1-4; weak D call: TRBD1 (5 bases). CDR3 length: 14 amino acids. The V gene's germline CDR1 is SNHLY and CDR2 FYNNEI. Trimming pared 3 bases from V and 7 bases from J, leaving 12 bases between. The CDR3 DNA sequence: TGTGCCAGCAGTGACAGGGAGGGTACTGAAAAACTGTTTTTT. Protein sequence: CASSDREGTEKLFF. The entire variable domain, with the rest obtained from reference TRBV2 and TRBJ1-4, is as follows: EPEVTQTPSHQVTQMGQEVILRCVPISNHLYFYWYRQILGQKVEFLVSFYNNEISEKSEIFDDQFSVERPDGSNFTLKIRSTKLEDSAMYFCASSDREGTEKLFFGSGTQLSVL.

This clone was seen more than once but under ten times. V gene TRBV11-2 combines with J gene TRBJ2-1; 10 bases are shared with TRBD2. V was pared by 1 base and J by 12 bases, with 12 bases of the junction left unmatched. The CDR3 length is 16 residues. Germline loops: CDR1 SGHAT, CDR2 FQNNGV. CDR3 nucleotide sequence: TGTGCCAGCAGCTTAGGGAGTAGCGGGGGGAATGTAGGGCAGTTCTTC. Amino acids: CASSLGSSGGNVGQFF.

The chain employs TRBV28 and TRBJ1-5, with TRBD1 matching over 8 bases. The germline CDR1 and CDR2 sequences are MDHEN and SYDVKM. CDR3 length: 15 residues. Losses at the gene ends were 5 bases for V and 1 base for J; bases not matched to a gene: 4. CDR3 loop: CASSEQGGSNQPQHF. In DNA form, the CDR3 reads TGTGCCAGCAGTGAACAGGGGGGGAGCAATCAGCCCCAGCATTTT.

This clone was counted a single time. The chain is built from TRBV7-7 and TRBJ2-5; D may match TRBD1 or TRBD2 (5 bases each). Germline V lookup: CDR1 SSHAT, CDR2 FNYEAQ (reference sequence). Trimming stripped 1 base from V and 4 bases from J, with 7 bases between. This CDR3 comprises 13 residues. The CDR3: CASSLVRGETQYF. The CDR3 DNA is TGTGCCAGCAGCTTAGTGAGGGGAGAGACCCAGTACTTC.

The rearrangement links TRBV7-3 to TRBJ2-3; D possibly corresponds to TRBD2 (6 bases). CDR1 is SGHTA and CDR2 is FQGTGA in the germline V gene. The CDR3 is 14 amino acids. The V gene lost 5 bases and the J gene lost 3 bases, with 12 bases spanning the gap. The CDR3: CASSTHSGTDTQYF. The CDR3 nucleotides are TGTGCCAGCAGCACCCATAGCGGAACAGATACGCAGTATTTT.

The gene calls are TRBV6-6 and TRBJ2-1; D might be TRBD1 (6 bases). Trimming pared 5 bases from V and 4 bases from J, leaving 9 bases between. Germline CDR1 MNHNY, CDR2 SVGAGI (reference sequence). The CDR3 consists of 13 residues. In nucleotides, the CDR3 is TGTGCCAGCAGTCGAACAGGGTACAATGAGCAGTTCTTC. This translates into CASSRTGYNEQFF.

This chain links TRBV15 with TRBJ2-1; D gene uncertain. The V end was cut by 8 bases, the J end by 0 bases, with 8 bases between. The CDR3 length is 13 residues. The germline gives CDR1 LNHNV, CDR2 YYDKDF (reference sequence). CDR3 nucleotides: TGTGCCACCTCAGGCGCCTCCTACAATGAGCAGTTCTTC. This sequence encodes CATSGASYNEQFF.

This clone was detected a few times. The chain is built from TRBV28 and TRBJ1-6, with a weak D call TRBD1 (6 bases). The CDR3 has 15 amino acids. Germline V lookup: CDR1 MDHEN, CDR2 SYDVKM. Trimming shortened V by 7 bases and J by 9 bases, and 19 bases separated the two germline ends. The DNA for the CDR3 is TGTGCCAGCACCACGTGGGGGGCGTCGAGTTCACCCCTCCACTTT. Encoded protein: CASTTWGASSSPLHF.

V is TRBV7-9 and J is TRBJ1-1; D ambiguous. Trimming left V 1 base short and J 1 base short, with 7 bases between. The CDR3 is 14 residues long. From germline, CDR1 is SEHNR and CDR2 FQNEAQ (reference sequence). CDR3 sequence reads: CASSLDAKNTEAFF. CDR3 coding DNA: TGTGCCAGCAGCTTAGATGCGAAGAACACTGAAGCTTTCTTT.

The rearrangement joins TRBV6-5 to TRBJ2-1; 11 nucleotides align to TRBD2. The CDR3 has 16 residues. V was clipped by 4 bases and J by 1 base; unmatched bases: 3. The V gene's germline CDR1 is MNHEY and CDR2 SVGAGI. This chain's CDR3 is CASSSRLAGSYNEQFF. Written as DNA, the CDR3 is TGTGCCAGCAGTTCTAGACTAGCGGGATCCTACAATGAGCAGTTCTTC.

V is TRBV6-1 and J is TRBJ2-7; D is undetermined. The V gene's germline CDR1 is MNHNS and CDR2 SASEGT. Between the trimmed V and J ends, which lost 1 base and 7 bases, there was a span of 5 bases. The CDR3 sequence is 11 residues long. CDR3 nucleotide sequence: TGTGCCAGCAGTGAAGTCTGGGAGCAGTACTTC. Protein sequence: CASSEVWEQYF.

The V gene is TRBV5-6, the J gene TRBJ1-2; D ambiguous. The germline CDR1 and CDR2 sequences are SGHDT and YYEEEE. CDR3 length: 14 residues. Deletions cut 0 bases from V and 2 bases from J, with 8 bases between. Here the CDR3 DNA reads TGTGCCAGCAGCTTGGGGCAGCCCAACTATGGCTACACCTTC. Its protein is CASSLGQPNYGYTF. Variable domain in full (rest from reference TRBV5-6 and TRBJ1-2): DAGVTQSPTHLIKTRGQQVTLRCSPKSGHDTVSWYQQALGQGPQFIFQYYEEEERQRGNFPDRFSGHQFPNYSSELNVNALLLGDSALYLCASSLGQPNYGYTFGSGTRLTVV.

This chain links TRBV6-5 with TRBJ2-3, with 9 bases identical to TRBD1. Germline V CDR1 and CDR2: MNHEY, SVGAGI. There are 13 residues in the CDR3. J was trimmed by 2 bases and V by 10 bases; bases with no gene match: 4. The CDR3 nucleotides are TGTGCCACCAACAGGGGGCACACAGATACGCAGTATTTT. It codes for CATNRGHTDTQYF.

Notes on this clone: The junction departs from germline at one end; a sequencing error may be responsible. V usage is TRBV29-1 and J usage is TRBJ2-3; tentatively, D is TRBD2 (6 bases). This CDR3 spans 10 amino acids. From germline, CDR1 is SQVTM and CDR2 ANQGSEA. CDR3: CSVAPGEGGF. DNA for the CDR3: TGCAGCGTTGCTCCGGGGGAAGGTGGTTTT.

This clone was observed a single time. The chain is built from TRBV27 and TRBJ1-2, with 8 nucleotides matching TRBD1. In germline, CDR1 is MNHEY, CDR2 SMNVEV (reference sequence). The CDR3 spans 16 residues. Unmatched junction bases numbered 10, after V lost 5 bases and J lost 2 bases. CDR3 residues: CASSPIGQGGNYGYTF. Here the CDR3 DNA reads TGTGCCAGCAGTCCGATCGGACAGGGAGGGAACTATGGCTACACCTTC.

The chain carries TRBV7-3 and TRBJ2-3; D unclear. The germline V and J ends were trimmed by 5 bases and 4 bases, with 13 bases remaining between them. Germline CDR1 is SGHTA and CDR2 is FQGTGA. There are 14 residues in the CDR3. CDR3 protein: CASSIGPEADTQYF. The CDR3 region has the DNA TGTGCCAGCAGCATCGGGCCCGAGGCAGATACGCAGTATTTT.

This chain uses TRBV5-1 with TRBJ2-1; tentatively, D is TRBD1 (6 bases). Germline lookup yields CDR1 SGHRS and CDR2 YFSETQ. V lost 0 bases and J lost 7, with 14 bases in between. The CDR3 loop spans 15 amino acids. The CDR3 coding sequence is TGCGCCAGCAGCTTGGGGACAGCGGCCGGGAATGAGCAGTTCTTC. Protein product: CASSLGTAAGNEQFF.

CDR3 region: CASSSRDRSSYEQYF. The CDR3 DNA reads as TGTGCCAGCAGTTCCCGGGACAGAAGCTCCTACGAGCAGTACTTC. V gene TRBV5-4 combines with J gene TRBJ2-7; TRBD1 aligns across 7 bases. The germline V gene has CDR1 SGHNT and CDR2 YYREEE (reference sequence). V shed 5 bases and J 0 bases; nucleotides not matched to a gene: 8. CDR3 size: 15 residues.

The chain employs TRBV28 and TRBJ2-1; D remains unclear. The V and J ends lost 4 bases and 10 bases respectively, with 11 bases between them. This CDR3 spans 12 amino acids. From germline, CDR1 is MDHEN and CDR2 SYDVKM. The CDR3 nucleotides are TGTGCCAGCAGTTCTAATTACCCCGAGCAGTTCTTC. It yields the protein CASSSNYPEQFF.

The CDR3 reads CSVVALGGYTF. Here the CDR3 DNA reads TGCAGCGTTGTGGCCTTAGGGGGCTACACCTTC. V usage is TRBV29-1 and J usage is TRBJ1-2; D is uncertain. Germline CDR1 SQVTM, CDR2 ANQGSEA. Trimming stripped 4 bases from V and 8 bases from J, with 11 bases between. This CDR3 is 11 amino acids long.

The chain links TRBV10-3 to TRBJ1-4; D is unclear. Germline V gives CDR1 ENHRY, CDR2 SYGVKD. The CDR3 contains 13 residues. V shed 6 bases and J shed 4 bases, with 9 bases lying between them. CDR3 DNA: TGTGCCATCAGGGAGCGGGGTAATGAAAAACTGTTTTTT. It translates to CAIRERGNEKLFF.